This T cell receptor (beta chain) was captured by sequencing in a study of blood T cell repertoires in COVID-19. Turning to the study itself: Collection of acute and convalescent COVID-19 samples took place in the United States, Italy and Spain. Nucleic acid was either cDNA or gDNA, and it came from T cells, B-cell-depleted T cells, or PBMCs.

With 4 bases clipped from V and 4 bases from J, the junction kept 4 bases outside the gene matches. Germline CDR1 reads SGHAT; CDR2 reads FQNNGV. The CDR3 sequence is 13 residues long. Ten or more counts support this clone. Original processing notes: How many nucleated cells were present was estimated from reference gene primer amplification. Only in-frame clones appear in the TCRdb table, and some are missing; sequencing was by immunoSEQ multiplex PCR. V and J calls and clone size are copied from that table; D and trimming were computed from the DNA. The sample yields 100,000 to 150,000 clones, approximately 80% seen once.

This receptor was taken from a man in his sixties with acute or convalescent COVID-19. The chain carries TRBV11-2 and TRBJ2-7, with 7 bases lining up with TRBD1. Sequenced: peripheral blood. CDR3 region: CASSYRQGYEQYF. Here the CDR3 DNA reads TGTGCCAGCAGCTACCGACAGGGATACGAGCAGTACTTC.